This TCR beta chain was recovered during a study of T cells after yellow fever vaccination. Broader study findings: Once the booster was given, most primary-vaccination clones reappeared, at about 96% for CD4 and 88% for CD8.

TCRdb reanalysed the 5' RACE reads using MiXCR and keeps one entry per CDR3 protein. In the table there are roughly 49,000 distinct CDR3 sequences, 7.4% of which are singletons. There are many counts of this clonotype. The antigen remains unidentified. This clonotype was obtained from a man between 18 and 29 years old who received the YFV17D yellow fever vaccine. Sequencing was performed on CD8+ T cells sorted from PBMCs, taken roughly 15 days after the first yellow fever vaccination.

For the CDR3, the DNA is TGTGCCAGCAGCCAAGGCCAGGACGAGCAGTACTTC. Amino acids: CASSQGQDEQYF. The chain is built from TRBV7-6 and TRBJ2-7; no firm D call. Trimming shortened V by 5 bases and J by 5 bases, and 10 bases separated the two germline ends. CDR3 length: 12 amino acids. Germline V gene sequence: CDR1 SGHVS, CDR2 FNYEAQ.